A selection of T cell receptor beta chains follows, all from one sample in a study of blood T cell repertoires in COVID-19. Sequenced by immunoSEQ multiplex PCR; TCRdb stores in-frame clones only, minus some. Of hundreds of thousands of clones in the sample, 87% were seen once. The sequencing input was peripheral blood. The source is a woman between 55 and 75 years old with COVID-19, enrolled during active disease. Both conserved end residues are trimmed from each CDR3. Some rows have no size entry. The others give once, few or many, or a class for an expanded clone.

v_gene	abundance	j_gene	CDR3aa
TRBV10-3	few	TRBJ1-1	AISEAHQGTEAF
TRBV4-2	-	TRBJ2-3	ASSQETGGSTDTQY
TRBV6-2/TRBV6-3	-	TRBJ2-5	ASSYPGGGRYQETQY
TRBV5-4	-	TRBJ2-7	ASSPGRDGTYEQY
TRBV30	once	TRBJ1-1	AWSLGQGDTEAF
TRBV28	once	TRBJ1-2	ASSRGPGYGYT
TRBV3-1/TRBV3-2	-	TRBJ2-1	ASSPQGSTYNEQF
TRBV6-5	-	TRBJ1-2	ASSYFGTEFFYGYT
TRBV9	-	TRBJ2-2	ASSGSGGYTGELF
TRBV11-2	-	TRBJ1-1	ASSLEAPNTEAF
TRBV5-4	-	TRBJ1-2	ASSWDRGLLGYT
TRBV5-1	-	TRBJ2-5	ASRSSGGAGETQY
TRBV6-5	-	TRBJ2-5	ASSYRDSQETQY
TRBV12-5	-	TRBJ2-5	ASGLSRETQY
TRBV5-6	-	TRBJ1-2	ASSSIRADRGPGGYT
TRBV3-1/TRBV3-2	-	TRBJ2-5	ASSQGSGTVLMETQY
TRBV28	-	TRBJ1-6	ASWDSYNSPLH
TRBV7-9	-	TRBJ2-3	ASSLSGGATDTQY
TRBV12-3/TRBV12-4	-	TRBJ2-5	ASGSGTQY
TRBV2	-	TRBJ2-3	ASSDLGGRTDTQY
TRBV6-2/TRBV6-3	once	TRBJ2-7	ASSYEGRKDEQY
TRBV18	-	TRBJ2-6	ASSPRQTGAGANVLT
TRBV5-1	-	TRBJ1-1	ASTPGGPQAF
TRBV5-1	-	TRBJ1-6	ASRAGTVNSPLH